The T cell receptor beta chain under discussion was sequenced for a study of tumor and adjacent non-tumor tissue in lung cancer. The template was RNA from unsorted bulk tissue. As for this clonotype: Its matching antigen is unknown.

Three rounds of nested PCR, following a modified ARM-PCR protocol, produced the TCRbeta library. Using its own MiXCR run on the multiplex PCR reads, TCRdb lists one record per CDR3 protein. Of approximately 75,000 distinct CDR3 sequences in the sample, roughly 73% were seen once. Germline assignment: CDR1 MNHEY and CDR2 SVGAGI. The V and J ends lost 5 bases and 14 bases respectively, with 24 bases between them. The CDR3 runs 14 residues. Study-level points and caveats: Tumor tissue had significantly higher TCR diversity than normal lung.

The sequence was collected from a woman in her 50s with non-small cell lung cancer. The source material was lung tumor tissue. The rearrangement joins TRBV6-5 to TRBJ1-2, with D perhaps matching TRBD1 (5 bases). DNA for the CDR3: TGTGCCAGCAGTGTTTCCCAGGGAGGAAACGACTATACCTTC. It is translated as CASSVSQGGNDYTF.